This entry lists 3 T cell receptor beta chains sequenced from one sample in a study of persistence of HIV-infected CD4 T cells. Cells were stimulated with overlapping HIV-1 Gag 15-mer peptides. Sorted nonresponding memory CD4+ T cells were CD40L-negative, CD69-negative, CD45RO-high. The immunoSEQ assay was version 4, run in survey mode. The method was immunoSEQ multiplex PCR; TCRdb's version includes in-frame clones alone and lacks a portion of them. The profile covers 64,000 or so clones, with roughly 75% appearing a single time and about 1.8% taken by the ten largest. Their cognate antigens are unknown. Sequenced material: CD4+ T cells sorted from PBMCs after roughly 18-hour stimulation, taken from a patient who received antiretroviral therapy. These receptors all stem from an adult man with HIV who was CMV-seropositive.

The chain uses TRBV19 and TRBJ2-2; 9 bases fit TRBD1. Per the germline V gene, CDR1 is LNHDA and CDR2 is SQIVND (reference sequence). V was clipped by 6 bases and J by 6 bases; unmatched bases: 5. The CDR3 runs 14 residues. CDR3 DNA sequence: TGTGCCAGTAGGACCGGGACAGGGTCCGGGGAGCTGTTTTTT. Translation: CASRTGTGSGELFF.

V usage is TRBV3-1 (or the pseudogene TRBV3-2) and J usage is TRBJ2-4; maybe TRBD2 (7 bases). There are 15 residues in the CDR3. V shed 5 bases and J shed 2 bases, with 13 bases lying between them. CDR1 is LGHDT and CDR2 is YNNKEL in the germline V gene (reference sequence). The CDR3 DNA is TGTGCCAGCAGCGGGGGGGCCGGGTCCAAAAACATTCAGTACTTC. Protein sequence: CASSGGAGSKNIQYF.

On this clone itself: This same CDR3 is encoded by further DNA sequences in the sample. The CDR3 region is CASSLEGGNSPLHF. In DNA, the CDR3 is TGCGCCAGCAGCTTGGAGGGCGGAAATTCACCCCTCCACTTT. The rearrangement joins TRBV5-1 to TRBJ1-6; D ambiguous. V lost 0 bases to trimming and J lost 7 bases, with 8 bases between them. This CDR3 has 14 residues. Germline values: CDR1 SGHRS, CDR2 YFSETQ. Full variable domain (remainder filled in from reference TRBV5-1 and TRBJ1-6): KAGVTQTPRYLIKTRGQQVTLSCSPISGHRSVSWYQQTPGQGLQFLFEYFSETQRNKGNFPGRFSGRQFSNSRSEMNVSTLELGDSALYLCASSLEGGNSPLHFGNGTRLTVT.